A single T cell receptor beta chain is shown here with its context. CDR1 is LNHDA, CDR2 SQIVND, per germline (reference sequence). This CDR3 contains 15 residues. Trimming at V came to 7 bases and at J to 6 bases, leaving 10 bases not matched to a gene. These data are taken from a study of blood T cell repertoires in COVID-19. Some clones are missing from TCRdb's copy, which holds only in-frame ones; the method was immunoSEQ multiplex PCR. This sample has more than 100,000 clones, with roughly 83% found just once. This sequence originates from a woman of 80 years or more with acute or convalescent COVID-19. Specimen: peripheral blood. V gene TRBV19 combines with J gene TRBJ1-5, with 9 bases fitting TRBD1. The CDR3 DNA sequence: TGTGCCAGTACATCGTATGGACAGGGGACTCAGCCCCAGCATTTT. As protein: CASTSYGQGTQPQHF.